Shown below are 5 T cell receptor beta chains from a single sample sequenced in a study of vaccination and CD4 T cells after COVID-19 (dated by TCRdb to between 2021 and 2023). This specimen's treatment or condition label, per the study, means: approximately 10-day PBMC culture with coronavirus spike peptide pools or control peptides (ViraFEST assay). Library prep was done by PCR. Sequenced using an Illumina iSeq 100. DNA from cultured CD4+ T cells was subjected to TCR sequencing with the Oncomine TCR Beta short-read assay at the Johns Hopkins FTIC core. The public sequencing data were trimmed at Q25 with fastp and processed into clonotypes with MiXCR by TCRdb, which kept only in-frame beta chains. When rows share a CDR3 protein, they turn into one entry using the most common DNA and genes. The sample includes under 25,000 distinct CDR3 sequences, with 54% observed a single time. Around 5.9% of the sample is held by the ten biggest clonotypes.

Antigen specificity for these receptors is unknown. The specimen was CD4+ T cells from blood, cultured in vitro. The receptors derive from a human donor who had recovered from COVID-19.

CDR3 loop: CSARDIGHPYEQYF. The CDR3 DNA reads TGCAGTGCTAGAGATATCGGACACCCCTACGAGCAGTACTTC. The gene calls are TRBV20-1 and TRBJ2-7; a possible D gene is TRBD1 (5 bases). The V end lost 0 bases, the J end lost 2 bases, and 11 bases lay between the germline ends. Per germline, CDR1 DFQATT and CDR2 SNEGSKA (reference sequence). The CDR3 extends over 14 amino acids.

The chain uses TRBV2 and TRBJ1-6; tentative D call: TRBD1 (6 bases). Germline loops: CDR1 SNHLY, CDR2 FYNNEI. The CDR3 length is 14 residues. The germline V and J ends were trimmed by 9 bases and 7 bases, with 16 bases remaining between them. The CDR3 is CARWTEGVNSPLHF. The CDR3 coding sequence is TGTGCCAGGTGGACCGAGGGGGTCAATTCACCCCTCCACTTT.

The V and J genes are TRBV20-1 and TRBJ1-1, with D unresolved. Germline CDR1 reads DFQATT; CDR2 reads SNEGSKA (reference sequence). The V gene lost 5 bases and the J gene lost 1 base, with 11 bases spanning the gap. This CDR3 contains 13 residues. As DNA, the CDR3 is TGCAGTGCTTACGCGGGTAAGAACACTGAAGCTTTCTTT. This codes for CSAYAGKNTEAFF.

This sequence joins TRBV24-1 and TRBJ1-2, with D maybe TRBD1 (6 bases). The CDR3 is 16 amino acids. Germline V gene sequence: CDR1 KGHDR, CDR2 SFDVKD. V shed 3 bases and J shed 0 bases, with 13 bases lying between them. The CDR3 nucleotides are TGTGCCACCAGTGATCCCCGGACAGAGTCTAACTATGGCTACACCTTC. It specifies CATSDPRTESNYGYTF.

V is TRBV6-1 and J is TRBJ1-2; 10 bases fit TRBD1. This CDR3 has 15 residues. Trimming took 5 bases from V and 7 from J; bases not matched to a gene: 10. The germline CDR1 and CDR2 sequences are MNHNS and SASEGT. CDR3 sequence (DNA): TGTGCCAGCAGTCTGGACAGGGGGACCGAGGGTGGCTACACCTTC. This translates into CASSLDRGTEGGYTF.